These T cell receptor beta chains were read from a single sample in a study of cytomegalovirus exposure and HLA in healthy donors. Sequencing was performed with immunoSEQ multiplex PCR; in TCRdb, only in-frame clones are kept and a portion is missing. The repertoire holds tens of thousands of clones, with more than 70% as singletons. The sequenced sample consisted of PBMCs. The receptors were sampled from a woman younger than 30 in good health and CMV-seropositive. Both conserved end residues are trimmed from each CDR3. D genes are given only for firm matches.

j_call cdr3_length d_call v_call cdr3_aa
TRBJ1-4 14 TRBD1 TRBV5-1 ASSLGWGTGGEKLF
TRBJ2-1 10 TRBD1 TRBV29-1 SGGTGYNEQF
TRBJ1-5 13 - TRBV4-1 ASGGGFFSNQPQH
TRBJ2-3 14 - TRBV14 ASSQELSSYTDTQY
TRBJ2-5 12 - TRBV6-5 ASSYSGGGETQY
TRBJ1-3 12 - TRBV27 ASGLPGSGNTIY
TRBJ2-7 13 - TRBV5-1 ASSSLIFGSYEQY
TRBJ2-3 13 TRBD2 TRBV5-1 ASRRASGEADTQY
TRBJ2-1 11 TRBD1 TRBV6-5 ASSPRTGGGQF
TRBJ1-1 13 TRBD1 TRBV19 ASSLPGQAHTEAF
TRBJ2-1 13 TRBD2 TRBV7-6 ASSLAWRGGNEQF
TRBJ2-7 13 TRBD1 TRBV7-9 ASSLVNPGQGPQY
TRBJ1-5 11 - TRBV27 ASSLSGIQPQH
TRBJ2-6 14 - TRBV5-6 ASSSIGGSGANVLT
TRBJ1-1 10 - TRBV2 ASSEGQGEAF
TRBJ1-1 16 TRBD1 TRBV7-2 ASSSNPGTGGFVTEAF
TRBJ1-4 13 - TRBV9 ASSVEGKEDEKLF
TRBJ2-5 12 - TRBV4-2 ASSPGFAGETQY
TRBJ2-2 13 TRBD2 TRBV5-1 ASSAGTNNAGELF
TRBJ1-6 13 TRBD1 TRBV7-9 ASSYGTGLGSPLH
TRBJ2-6 12 - TRBV19 ASRTGSGANVLT
TRBJ1-5 15 - TRBV28 ASSRGRDVYSNQPQH
TRBJ1-4 11 - TRBV19 ASSSVINEKLF
TRBJ1-1 12 - TRBV27 ASSQTRGVTEAF
TRBJ1-5 13 - TRBV6-5 ASSPAGISNQPQH
TRBJ2-7 12 TRBD1 TRBV30 AWAPGTGTYEQY
TRBJ2-5 16 TRBD2 TRBV4-2 ASSQDPSGGDRGETQY
TRBJ2-5 11 - TRBV10-2 ASSGGNQETQY